Presented here are 16 T cell receptor beta chains from one specimen sequenced in a study of STAT5B mutations in CD4+ large granular lymphocyte leukemia. Sequencing was performed with immunoSEQ multiplex PCR; in TCRdb, only in-frame clones are kept and a portion is missing. The data contain tens of thousands of clones, about three quarters of them seen just once; the ten biggest clones take up around 1%. The specimen was CD4+ T cells from blood buffy coats. The receptors come from a human donor in good health.

This chain uses TRBV7-2 with TRBJ2-2, with D perhaps TRBD1 (5 bases). Germline V gene data show CDR1 as SGHTA and CDR2 as FQGNSA. This CDR3 region has 17 residues. V was trimmed by 4 bases and J by 3 bases, leaving 18 bases between them. CDR3 region: CASSSIWQGTHTGELFF. CDR3 DNA: TGTGCCAGCAGCTCCATTTGGCAGGGCACACACACCGGGGAGCTGTTTTTT.

This chain uses TRBV28 with TRBJ1-1, with D possibly being TRBD1 (6 bases). The CDR3 extends over 17 amino acids. Trimming took off 3 bases at V and 1 base at J, with 18 bases between the two ends. The V gene's germline CDR1 is MDHEN and CDR2 SYDVKM. CDR3 DNA sequence: TGTGCCAGCAGTTTGGGCCCTTGGGGGCATGAGAACACTGAAGCTTTCTTT. This translates into CASSLGPWGHENTEAFF.

The rearrangement joins TRBV5-1 to TRBJ1-5, with 7 bases that match TRBD1. V shed 2 bases and J 5 bases; nucleotides not matched to a gene: 1. This CDR3 is built from 13 residues. Per germline, CDR1 SGHRS and CDR2 YFSETQ. CDR3 in amino acids: CASSFGTDQPQHF. CDR3 sequence (DNA): TGCGCCAGCAGCTTTGGGACAGATCAGCCCCAGCATTTT.

The chain joins TRBV7-3 to TRBJ2-5, with 9 nucleotides matching TRBD1. CDR1 is SGHTA, CDR2 FQGTGA, per germline. V trimming: 4 bases; J trimming: 2 bases; junction bases outside the gene matches: 8. This CDR3 spans 16 amino acids. CDR3 amino acids: CASSSPGQGGQETQYF. The CDR3 region has the DNA TGTGCCAGCAGCTCACCGGGACAGGGTGGGCAAGAGACCCAGTACTTC. The whole variable domain, filled in from reference TRBV7-3 and TRBJ2-5, reads GAGVSQTPSNKVTEKGKYVELRCDPISGHTALYWYRQSLGQGPEFLIYFQGTGAADDSGLPNDRFFAVRPEGSVSTLKIQRTERGDSAVYLCASSSPGQGGQETQYFGPGTRLLVL.

The rearrangement joins TRBV6-5 to TRBJ1-1, with D perhaps matching TRBD1 (5 bases). V was shortened by 2 bases and J by 8 bases, with 15 bases between the two germline ends. The V gene's germline CDR1 is MNHEY and CDR2 SVGAGI. This CDR3 spans 14 amino acids. This chain's CDR3 is CASSYRGPSQEAFF. The CDR3 DNA sequence: TGTGCCAGCAGTTACAGGGGCCCTTCTCAAGAAGCTTTCTTT.

This chain connects TRBV7-6 to TRBJ2-1; 8 bases are shared with TRBD2. The CDR3 contains 16 residues. Losses at the gene ends were 2 bases for V and 1 base for J; bases not matched to a gene: 4. The germline CDR1 and CDR2 sequences are SGHVS and FNYEAQ. The CDR3 DNA is TGTGCCAGCAGCTTACTAAGCGGGGGTTCCTACAATGAGCAGTTCTTC. Translation: CASSLLSGGSYNEQFF.

This clone was detected only a few times. The chain uses TRBV2 and TRBJ1-2; tentative D call: TRBD1 (5 bases). The CDR3 sequence is 12 residues long. The V end was cut by 6 bases, the J end by 7 bases, with 12 bases between. Per the germline V gene, CDR1 is SNHLY and CDR2 is FYNNEI. CDR3 protein: CASRGVEPGYTF. The CDR3 region has the DNA TGTGCCAGCAGGGGGGTGGAACCTGGCTACACCTTC.

In this sample, this clone turned up a few times. The chain recombines TRBV7-9 with TRBJ2-1; TRBD1 agrees at 9 bases. The CDR3 runs to 15 residues. The germline gives CDR1 SEHNR, CDR2 FQNEAQ (reference sequence). The ends lost 4 bases at V and 6 bases at J; junction bases unmatched: 7. Written as DNA, the CDR3 is TGTGCCAGCAGCTCGACAGGGGGATCAGTCAATGAGCAGTTCTTC. Its translation is CASSSTGGSVNEQFF.

Concerning this clone: Germline and junction disagree at one end, which may indicate a read error. The CDR3 loop reads CASSLGTGRQETQYF. CDR3 bases: TGTGCTAGCAGCTTAGGGACAGGGCGGCAAGAGACCCAGTACTTC. This chain joins TRBV7-7 and TRBJ2-5; 9 bases match TRBD1. Germline V gene lookup returns CDR1 SSHAT and CDR2 FNYEAQ (reference sequence). There are 15 residues in the CDR3.

CDR3 DNA: TGTGCCAGCAGTTTCCCAGGGAGAAATTCACCCCTCCACTTT. Residues: CASSFPGRNSPLHF. This chain joins TRBV28 and TRBJ1-6, with a weak D call TRBD1 (5 bases). V shed 3 bases and J shed 7 bases, with 10 bases lying between them. Germline V gives CDR1 MDHEN, CDR2 SYDVKM. The CDR3 contains 14 residues.

A single count supports this clone. V usage is TRBV27 and J usage is TRBJ1-2, with a weak D call TRBD1 (6 bases). The CDR3 consists of 13 residues. Germline CDR1 reads MNHEY; CDR2 reads SMNVEV (reference sequence). Trimming took 5 bases from V and 5 from J, leaving 12 bases between them. CDR3 bases: TGTGCCAGCAGTCCATGGACAGATTATGGCTACACCTTC. Residues: CASSPWTDYGYTF.

The chain recombines TRBV6-5 with TRBJ2-7; TRBD2 agrees at 7 bases. The V gene's germline CDR1 is MNHEY and CDR2 SVGAGI. V shed 6 bases and J 4 bases; nucleotides not matched to a gene: 9. The CDR3 runs to 14 residues. The CDR3 protein is CASRPPGLPYEQYV. CDR3 in DNA: TGTGCCAGCAGACCGCCGGGACTACCTTACGAGCAGTACGTC.

The V gene is TRBV28, the J gene TRBJ1-2; D possibly corresponds to TRBD1 (6 bases). V gave up 7 bases and J gave up 2 bases, with 23 bases separating them. Germline CDR1 is MDHEN and CDR2 is SYDVKM. The CDR3 contains 17 residues. The CDR3 spells CASTYNVGAGTNYGYTF. The CDR3 DNA sequence: TGTGCCAGCACCTACAACGTGGGGGCAGGGACCAACTATGGCTACACCTTC.

This clone was recorded once. This chain uses TRBV5-4 with TRBJ2-1; D ambiguous. Germline V gene sequence: CDR1 SGHNT, CDR2 YYREEE (reference sequence). The CDR3 spans 11 residues. V was shortened by 3 bases and J by 8 bases, with 6 bases between the two germline ends. CDR3 nucleotides: TGTGCCAGCAGCTCCGTGGATGAGCAGTTCTTC. It codes for CASSSVDEQFF.

DNA for the CDR3: TGTGCCAGCAGTTCCCCGGGACAGGTCCTAAATCAGCCCCAGCATTTT. This encodes CASSSPGQVLNQPQHF. The chain is built from TRBV28 and TRBJ1-5, with TRBD1 matching over 8 bases. Unmatched junction bases numbered 9, after V lost 4 bases and J lost 4 bases. The V gene's germline CDR1 is MDHEN and CDR2 SYDVKM. CDR3 length: 16 residues.

This rearrangement joins TRBV27 to TRBJ2-1; 9 bases line up with TRBD2. With 6 bases clipped from V and 4 bases from J, the junction kept 4 bases outside the gene matches. The CDR3 spans 14 residues. From germline, CDR1 is MNHEY and CDR2 SMNVEV (reference sequence). CDR3 in amino acids: CASRGLAPYNEQFF. Written as DNA, the CDR3 is TGTGCCAGCAGGGGACTAGCCCCGTACAATGAGCAGTTCTTC.